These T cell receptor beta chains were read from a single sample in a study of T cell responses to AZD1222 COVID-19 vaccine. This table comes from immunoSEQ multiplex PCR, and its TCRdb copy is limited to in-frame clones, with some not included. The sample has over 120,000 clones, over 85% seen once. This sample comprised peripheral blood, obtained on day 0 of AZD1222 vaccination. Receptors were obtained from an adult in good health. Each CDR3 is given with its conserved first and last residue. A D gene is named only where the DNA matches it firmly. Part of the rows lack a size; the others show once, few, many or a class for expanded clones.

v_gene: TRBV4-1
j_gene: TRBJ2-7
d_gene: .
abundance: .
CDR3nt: TGCGCCAGCAGCTCGTCCGGGACACGCTCCTACGAGCAGTACTTC
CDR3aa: CASSSSGTRSYEQYF

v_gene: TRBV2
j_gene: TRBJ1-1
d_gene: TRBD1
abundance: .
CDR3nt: TGTGCCACCCAGGGGGGGATGAGGGCTGAAGCTTTCTTT
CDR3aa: CATQGGMRAEAFF

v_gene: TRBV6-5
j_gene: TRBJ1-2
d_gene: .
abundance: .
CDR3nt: TGTGCCAGCAGCCACTTAGAGGGCCATGGCTACACCTTC
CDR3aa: CASSHLEGHGYTF

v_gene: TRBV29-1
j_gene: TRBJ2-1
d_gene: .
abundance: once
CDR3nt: TGCAGCGTTGATACTAGAAGCACACAGGATGAGCAGTTCTTC
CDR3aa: CSVDTRSTQDEQFF

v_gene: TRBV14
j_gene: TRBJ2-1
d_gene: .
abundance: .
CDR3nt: TGTGCCAGCAGCCAGTGGGGGAGTCTTCACAATGAGCAGTTCTTC
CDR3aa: CASSQWGSLHNEQFF

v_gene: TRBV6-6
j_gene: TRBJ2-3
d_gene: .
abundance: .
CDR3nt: TGTGCCAGCAGTTACCGGGGAGGGGGAGCAGATACGCAGTATTTT
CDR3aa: CASSYRGGGADTQYF

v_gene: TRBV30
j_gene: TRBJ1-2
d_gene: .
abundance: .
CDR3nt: TGTGCCTGGAGTCCGCCTAACTATGGCTACACCTTC
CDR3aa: CAWSPPNYGYTF

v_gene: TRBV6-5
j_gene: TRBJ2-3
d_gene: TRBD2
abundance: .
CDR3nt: TGTGCCAGCACCCGACTAGCGGGGCCCACAGATACGCAGTATTTT
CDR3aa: CASTRLAGPTDTQYF

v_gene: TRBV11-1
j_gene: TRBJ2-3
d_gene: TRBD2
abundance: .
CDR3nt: TGTGCCAGCAGCTTACTCAGCGGGGCAGGTGAAGGGCAGTATTTT
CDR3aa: CASSLLSGAGEGQYF

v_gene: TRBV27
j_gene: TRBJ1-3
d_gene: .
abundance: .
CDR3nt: TGTGCCAGCAGTTGGTCGTCCACTGGAAACACCATATATTTT
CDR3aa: CASSWSSTGNTIYF

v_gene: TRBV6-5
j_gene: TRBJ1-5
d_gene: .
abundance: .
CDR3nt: TGTGCCAGCAGGTGGACAGAGGATCAGCCCCAGCATTTT
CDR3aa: CASRWTEDQPQHF

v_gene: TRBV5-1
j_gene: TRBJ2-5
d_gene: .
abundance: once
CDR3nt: TGCGCCAGCAGCCTGGTACAGGGTTTTGAGACCCAGTACTTC
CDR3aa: CASSLVQGFETQYF

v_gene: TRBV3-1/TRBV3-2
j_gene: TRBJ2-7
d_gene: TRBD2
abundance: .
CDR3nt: TGTGCCAGCAGTCACATAGCGGGAGCAACCTACGAGCAGTACTTC
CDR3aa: CASSHIAGATYEQYF

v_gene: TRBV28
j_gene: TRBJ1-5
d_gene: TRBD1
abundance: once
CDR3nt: TGTGCCAGCAGAACAGGGGGTTCGAGCAATCAGCCCCAGCATTTT
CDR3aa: CASRTGGSSNQPQHF

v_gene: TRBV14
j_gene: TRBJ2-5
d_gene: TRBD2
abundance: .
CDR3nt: TGTGCCAGCAGCCGCTATCGGACTAGCGGGAACCAAGAGACCCAGTACTTC
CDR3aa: CASSRYRTSGNQETQYF

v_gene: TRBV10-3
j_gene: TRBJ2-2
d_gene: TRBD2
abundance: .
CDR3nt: TGTGCCATCAGTGATGGGACTAGCTACACCGGGGAGCTGTTTTTT
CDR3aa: CAISDGTSYTGELFF

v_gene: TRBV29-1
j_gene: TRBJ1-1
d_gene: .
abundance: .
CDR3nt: TGCAGCGTTGGGGCCGAGGGCACTGAAGCTTTCTTT
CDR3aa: CSVGAEGTEAFF

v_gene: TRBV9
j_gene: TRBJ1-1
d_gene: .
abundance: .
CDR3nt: TGTGCCAGCAGCGTAGAAAGGAACACTGAAGCTTTCTTT
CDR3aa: CASSVERNTEAFF

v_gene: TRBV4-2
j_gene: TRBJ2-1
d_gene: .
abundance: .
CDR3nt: TGTGCCAGCAGCCAAGAGTCCAGCGCGGGGTACAATGAGCAGTTCTTC
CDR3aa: CASSQESSAGYNEQFF

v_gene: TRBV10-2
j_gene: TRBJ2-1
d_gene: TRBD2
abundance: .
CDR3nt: TGCGCCGTCAAAAGTGCGACTAGCGGGTTCAATGAGCAGTTCTTC
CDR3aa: CAVKSATSGFNEQFF

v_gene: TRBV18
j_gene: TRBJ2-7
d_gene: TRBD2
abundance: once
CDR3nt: TGTGCCAGCTCATCCGGACTAGCGGTTTCCTACGAGCAGTACTTC
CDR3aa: CASSSGLAVSYEQYF

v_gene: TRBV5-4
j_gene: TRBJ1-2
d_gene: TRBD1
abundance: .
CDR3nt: TGTGCCAGCAGGGACAGGGGGCAGGATGGCTACACCTTC
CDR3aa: CASRDRGQDGYTF

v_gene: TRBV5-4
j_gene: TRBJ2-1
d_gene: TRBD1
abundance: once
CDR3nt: TGTGCCAGCAGCGGCCGGGACAGGGTAGATGAGCAGTTCTTC
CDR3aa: CASSGRDRVDEQFF

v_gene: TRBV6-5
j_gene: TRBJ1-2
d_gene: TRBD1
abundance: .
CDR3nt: TGTGCCAGCAGGCCTCACAGGGGGAGCTATGGCTACACCTTC
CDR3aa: CASRPHRGSYGYTF

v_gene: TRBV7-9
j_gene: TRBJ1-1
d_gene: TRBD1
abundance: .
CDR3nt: TGTGCCAGCAGCTTAGTTAGGTGGCAGGGGGCTAGGGACACTGAAGCTTTCTTT
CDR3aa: CASSLVRWQGARDTEAFF

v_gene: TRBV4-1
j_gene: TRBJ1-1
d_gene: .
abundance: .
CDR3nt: TGCGCCAGCAGCCAAGTCTCCGGGCTCATGAACACTGAAGCTTTCTTT
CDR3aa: CASSQVSGLMNTEAFF

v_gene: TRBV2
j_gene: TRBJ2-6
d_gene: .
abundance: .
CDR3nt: TGTGCCAGCAGGCTAAGCTCTGGGGCCAACGTCCTGACTTTC
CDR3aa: CASRLSSGANVLTF

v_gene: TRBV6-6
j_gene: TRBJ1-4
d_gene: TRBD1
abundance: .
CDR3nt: TGTGCCAGCAGCAGGGACAGGGGAGAGATGGAAGAAAAACTGTTTTTT
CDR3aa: CASSRDRGEMEEKLFF

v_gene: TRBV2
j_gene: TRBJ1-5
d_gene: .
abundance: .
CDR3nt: TGTGCCAGCACCGAGACAGATAGCAATCAGCCCCAGCATTTT
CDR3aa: CASTETDSNQPQHF

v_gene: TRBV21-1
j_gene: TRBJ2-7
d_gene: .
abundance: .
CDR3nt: TGTGCCAGCAGCAAACGTGGGAACAGGCCACCTACGGGGCAGTACTTC
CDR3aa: CASSKRGNRPPTGQYF

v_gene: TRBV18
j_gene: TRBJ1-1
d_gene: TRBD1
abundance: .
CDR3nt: TGTGCCAGCTCACCCTTGGGACAGGGGGACACTGAAGCTTTCTTT
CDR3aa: CASSPLGQGDTEAFF

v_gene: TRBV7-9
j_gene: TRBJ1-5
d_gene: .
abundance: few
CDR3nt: TGTGCCAGCAGCTCAAATAGCAATCAGCCCCAGCATTTT
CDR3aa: CASSSNSNQPQHF

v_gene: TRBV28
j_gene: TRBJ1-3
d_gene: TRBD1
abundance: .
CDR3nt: TGTGCCAGCATCGACAGGGGGATAACTGGAAACACCATATATTTT
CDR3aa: CASIDRGITGNTIYF

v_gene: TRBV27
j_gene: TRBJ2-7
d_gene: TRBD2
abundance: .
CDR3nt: TGTGCCTCCAAAGGGGGACTAGGGAGCTCCTACGAGCAGTACTTC
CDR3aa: CASKGGLGSSYEQYF

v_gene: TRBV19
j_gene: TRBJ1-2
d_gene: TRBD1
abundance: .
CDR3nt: TGTGCCAGTACCACCTCCGGGACAGCTAACTATGGCTACACCTTC
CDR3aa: CASTTSGTANYGYTF

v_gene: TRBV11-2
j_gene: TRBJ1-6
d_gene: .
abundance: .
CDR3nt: TGTGCCAGCAGCTTAGATCGGCGTTATTCACCCCTCCACTTT
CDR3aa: CASSLDRRYSPLHF

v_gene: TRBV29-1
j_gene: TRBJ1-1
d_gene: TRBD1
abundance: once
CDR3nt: TGCAGCGCAATACCTGGACAGGGGGCTGAAGCTTTCTTT
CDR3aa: CSAIPGQGAEAFF

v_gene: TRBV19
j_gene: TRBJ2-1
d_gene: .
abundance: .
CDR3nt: TGTGCCAGTAGAGAACAGGACTACAATGAGCAGTTCTTC
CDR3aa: CASREQDYNEQFF

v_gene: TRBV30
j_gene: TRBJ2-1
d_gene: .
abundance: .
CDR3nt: TGTGCCTGGAGCCGGGACTCCTCCTACAATGAGCAGTTCTTC
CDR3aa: CAWSRDSSYNEQFF

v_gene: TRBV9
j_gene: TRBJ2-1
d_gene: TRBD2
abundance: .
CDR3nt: TGTGCCAGCAGCCCATGGACTAGCGGTTACAATGAGCAGTTCTTC
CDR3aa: CASSPWTSGYNEQFF

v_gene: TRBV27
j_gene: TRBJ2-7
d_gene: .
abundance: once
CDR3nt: TGTGCCAGCAGTTTTGGGGGACGGGCTTCCTACGAGCAGTACTTC
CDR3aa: CASSFGGRASYEQYF

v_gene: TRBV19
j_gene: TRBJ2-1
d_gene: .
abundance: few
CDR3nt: TGTGCCAGTAGTATTTCTGGGAACAATGAGCAGTTCTTC
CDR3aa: CASSISGNNEQFF

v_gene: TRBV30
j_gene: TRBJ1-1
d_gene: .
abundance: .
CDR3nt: TGTGCCTGGACGCGGGGTGGGGACACTGAAGCTTTCTTT
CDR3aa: CAWTRGGDTEAFF

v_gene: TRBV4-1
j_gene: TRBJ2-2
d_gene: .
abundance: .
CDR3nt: TGCGCCAGCAGCCAAGATGTAGGAACCGGGGAGCTGTTTTTT
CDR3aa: CASSQDVGTGELFF

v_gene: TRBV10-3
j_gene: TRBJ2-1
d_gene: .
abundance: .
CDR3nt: TGTGCCATCAGTGCAGATCCGGGCCCTACTGTGTATGAGCAGTTCTTC
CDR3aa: CAISADPGPTVYEQFF

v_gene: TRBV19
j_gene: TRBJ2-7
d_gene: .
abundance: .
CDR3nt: TGTGCCAGTAGCCTCCTTGGGTTAGCGTCCACCTACGAGCAGTACTTC
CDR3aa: CASSLLGLASTYEQYF

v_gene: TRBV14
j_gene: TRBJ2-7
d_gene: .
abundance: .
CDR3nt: TGTGCCAGCAGCCAATTTCCCGGGGTTTCCTACGAGCAGTACTTC
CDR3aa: CASSQFPGVSYEQYF

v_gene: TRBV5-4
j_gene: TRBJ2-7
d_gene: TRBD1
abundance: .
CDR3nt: TGTGCCAGCGGGACGGGGCAGGGGGACGAGCAGTACTTC
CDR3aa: CASGTGQGDEQYF

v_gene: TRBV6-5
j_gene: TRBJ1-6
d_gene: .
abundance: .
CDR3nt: TGTGCCAGCAGTTACGGGTCTGATTCACCCCTCCACTTT
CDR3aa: CASSYGSDSPLHF

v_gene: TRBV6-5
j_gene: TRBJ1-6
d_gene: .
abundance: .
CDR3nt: TGTGCCAGCACCATAACAGGGTACAATTCACCCCTCCACTTT
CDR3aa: CASTITGYNSPLHF

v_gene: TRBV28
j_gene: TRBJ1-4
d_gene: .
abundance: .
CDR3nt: TGTGCCAGCAGTTTAGGAAGTTTTGAAAAACTGTTTTTT
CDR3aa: CASSLGSFEKLFF

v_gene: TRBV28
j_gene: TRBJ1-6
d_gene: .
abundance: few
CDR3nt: TGTGCCAGCAGAGCGTACAGGGAGGGCGATTCACCCCTCCACTTT
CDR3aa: CASRAYREGDSPLHF

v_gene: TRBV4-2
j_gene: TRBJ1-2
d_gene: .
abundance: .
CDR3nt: TGTGCCAGCAGCCAAGATTCGAGAACAGGCTTCTATGGCTACACCTTC
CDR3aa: CASSQDSRTGFYGYTF

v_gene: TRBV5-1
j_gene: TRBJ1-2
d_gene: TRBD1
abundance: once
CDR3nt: TGCGCCAGCAGCTCGACAGGGGAACCGGATACCTTC
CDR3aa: CASSSTGEPDTF